These 21 T cell receptor beta chains originate from one sample sequenced in a study of CD8 T cells in ankylosing spondylitis. Each CDR3 protein is one row after TCRdb ran MiXCR on the 5' RACE reads. The sample has about 69,000 distinct CDR3 sequences, approximately 5.3% seen once; the top ten hold roughly 2.3%. Sequenced sample: blood, either unsorted or a sorted T cell fraction (not recorded which). Receptors originate from a male donor with ankylosing spondylitis or in good health (not recorded which).

In this sample, this clonotype turned up many times. The chain is built from TRBV5-5 and TRBJ1-4, with TRBD1 as a possible D gene (6 bases). The ends were cut back, 4 bases at V and 6 bases at J, with 16 bases in the middle. The CDR3 sequence is 15 residues long. Germline values: CDR1 SGHKS, CDR2 YYEKEE (reference sequence). The CDR3 region is CASSGAGVLYEKLFF. Written as DNA, the CDR3 is TGTGCCAGCAGCGGAGCAGGGGTTCTCTATGAAAAACTGTTTTTT.

This clonotype occurred many times. The chain links TRBV7-8 to TRBJ2-5, with unresolved D. Germline CDR1 reads SGHVS; CDR2 reads FQNEAQ. The CDR3 is made up of 13 amino acids. Trimming took 6 bases from V and 5 from J, leaving 13 bases between them. The CDR3 nucleotides read TGTGCCAGCAGATCCGCGGTCGGGGAGACCCAGTACTTC. This translates into CASRSAVGETQYF.

This clonotype was seen ten or more times. The chain has TRBV6-2 or TRBV6-3 and TRBJ2-3; D is ambiguous. V was clipped by 2 bases and J by 3 bases, with 6 bases between them. From germline, CDR1 is MNHEY and CDR2 SVGEGT. The CDR3 extends over 13 amino acids. This CDR3 reads CASSYRFTDTQYF. Written as DNA, the CDR3 is TGTGCCAGCAGTTACAGGTTTACAGATACGCAGTATTTT.

Ten or more counts support this clonotype. The chain combines TRBV5-1 with TRBJ1-5, with a tentative D call TRBD1 (5 bases). Looked up from germline, CDR1 is SGHRS and CDR2 is YFSETQ. V was trimmed by 0 bases and J by 6 bases, leaving 10 bases between them. This CDR3 has 14 residues. DNA of the CDR3: TGCGCCAGCAGCTTGGGAGGGGCAGGTCAGCCCCAGCATTTT. This sequence encodes CASSLGGAGQPQHF.

This clonotype was counted many times. V and J are TRBV2 and TRBJ2-7; 8 bases agree with TRBD1. Germline V lookup: CDR1 SNHLY, CDR2 FYNNEI. V lost 6 bases and J lost 5; bases outside the gene matches: 3. This CDR3 spans 12 amino acids. The CDR3 sequence: CASSKQGDEQYF. CDR3 coding DNA: TGTGCCAGCAGCAAACAGGGGGACGAGCAGTACTTC.

This clonotype has a count of ten or more. This chain uses TRBV20-1 with TRBJ1-1; 7 bases align to TRBD1. Losses at the gene ends were 6 bases for V and 4 bases for J; bases not matched to a gene: 11. The CDR3 covers 14 residues. Germline CDR1 is DFQATT and CDR2 is SNEGSKA (reference sequence). CDR3 in amino acids: CSANPTGAGTEAFF. In nucleotides, the CDR3 is TGCAGTGCCAACCCCACAGGGGCGGGCACTGAAGCTTTCTTT.

This clonotype was recorded at least ten times. This chain connects TRBV28 to TRBJ2-7; D tentatively fits TRBD1 or TRBD2 (5 bases each). The CDR3 loop spans 16 amino acids. CDR1 is MDHEN, CDR2 SYDVKM, per germline. Trimming pared 6 bases from V and 1 base from J, leaving 19 bases between. The CDR3 nucleotides read TGTGCCAGCAGCGGTGATTTAGGGGAGAGTTCCTACGAGCAGTACTTC. It translates to CASSGDLGESSYEQYF. The full variable domain, completed using reference TRBV28 and TRBJ2-7, is DVKVTQSSRYLVKRTGEKVFLECVQDMDHENMFWYRQDPGLGLRLIYFSYDVKMKEKGDIPEGYSVSREKKERFSLILESASTNQTSMYLCASSGDLGESSYEQYFGPGTRLTVT.

This clonotype has at least ten counts. The chain is built from TRBV6-1 and TRBJ2-5; no reliable D call. The germline V and J ends were trimmed by 0 bases and 4 bases, with 6 bases remaining between them. This CDR3 is built from 13 residues. CDR1 MNHNS and CDR2 SASEGT come from the germline V gene. Written as DNA, the CDR3 is TGTGCCAGCAGTGAAGCCCGTCGAGAGACCCAGTACTTC. Translated: CASSEARRETQYF.

This clonotype was seen at least ten times. The chain is built from TRBV28 and TRBJ2-1, with 13 bases fitting TRBD2. Germline values: CDR1 MDHEN, CDR2 SYDVKM. The CDR3 totals 17 residues. The V gene end was trimmed by 4 bases and the J gene end by 6 bases; junction bases not matched to a gene: 9. Here the CDR3 DNA reads TGTGCCAGCAGTTCGCTCACTAGCGGGGGGGCCCTCAATGAGCAGTTCTTC. It is translated as CASSSLTSGGALNEQFF.

With respect to this clonotype: The junction and the germline gene differ at one end; a read error may be behind it. The genes are TRBV7-8 and TRBJ2-7; D is unresolved. Germline V CDR1 and CDR2: SGHVS, FQNEAQ. There are 13 residues in the CDR3. The CDR3 DNA sequence: TGTACCAGCAGCCCACCCGACTCCTACGAGCAGTACTTC. Translation: CTSSPPDSYEQYF.

In its sample, this clonotype was seen many times. V usage is TRBV5-1 and J usage is TRBJ1-1; 7 bases match TRBD1. The germline CDR1 and CDR2 sequences are SGHRS and YFSETQ. The CDR3 has 13 residues. V lost 3 bases to trimming and J lost 4 bases; unmatched junction nucleotides: 3. The CDR3 protein is CASSSGGFTEAFF. CDR3 coding DNA: TGCGCCAGCAGCTCAGGGGGTTTCACTGAAGCTTTCTTT.

This clonotype was seen a handful of times. V usage is TRBV28 and J usage is TRBJ2-3, with 11 positions matching TRBD2. The CDR3 totals 15 residues. Germline values: CDR1 MDHEN, CDR2 SYDVKM. The J segment lost 0 bases and the V segment lost 9 bases, leaving 5 bases of the junction unmatched. The chain's CDR3 is CASLPSGGSTDTQYF. The CDR3 DNA sequence: TGTGCCAGTCTACCTAGCGGGGGGAGCACAGATACGCAGTATTTT.

This clonotype has a count of ten or more. The CDR3 spells CASSPATGGTNTGELFF. CDR3 coding DNA: TGTGCCAGCTCTCCCGCGACAGGGGGCACGAACACCGGGGAGCTGTTTTTT. This chain connects TRBV18 to TRBJ2-2; 10 nucleotides align to TRBD1. CDR1 is KGHSH and CDR2 is LQKENI in the germline V gene. CDR3 length: 17 amino acids. V dropped 6 bases and J dropped 0; count of bases not matched to a gene: 7.

Concerning this clonotype: Germline and junction disagree at one end, which may indicate a read error. This chain uses TRBV20-1 with TRBJ2-5; D gene ambiguous. The CDR3 is 12 residues long. Germline loops: CDR1 DFQATT, CDR2 SNEGSKA (reference sequence). CDR3 in amino acids: CSARDRGEAQYF. In nucleotides, the CDR3 is TGCAGTGCTAGAGATCGAGGAGAGGCCCAGTACTTC.

As regards this clonotype: A much larger clone lies one base from this, so it may be a read error. V gene TRBV19 combines with J gene TRBJ2-5, with 8 bases identical to TRBD1. Germline V gene lookup returns CDR1 LNHDA and CDR2 SQIVND (reference sequence). The CDR3 has 14 residues. The CDR3 nucleotides read TGTGCCAGTAGTATACAGGGGGCGCAAGAGGCCCAGTACTTC. Protein sequence: CASSIQGAQEAQYF.

This clonotype was seen at least ten times. This chain joins TRBV4-1 and TRBJ1-5; 10 bases fit TRBD1. CDR1 MGHRA and CDR2 YSYEKL come from the germline V gene. V was clipped by 1 base and J by 6 bases; unmatched bases: 12. The CDR3 loop spans 18 amino acids. The CDR3 region has the DNA TGCGCCAGCAGCCAAGCCGGGACAGGGGCTTTTGCTGGTCAGCCCCAGCATTTT. It is translated as CASSQAGTGAFAGQPQHF.

This clonotype was seen many times. The V call is TRBV20-1, the J call TRBJ1-2, with D hard to call. The CDR3 runs 13 residues. Germline-derived CDR1 and CDR2 are DFQATT and SNEGSKA (reference sequence). The V and J ends lost 2 bases and 10 bases respectively, with 17 bases between them. The CDR3 coding sequence is TGCAGTGCTAGATCCCCAGAGGGAGGAATCTACACCTTC. Protein: CSARSPEGGIYTF.

This clonotype was counted at least ten times. V and J are TRBV5-1 and TRBJ1-1; D ambiguous. The germline CDR1 and CDR2 sequences are SGHRS and YFSETQ. Trimming shortened V by 5 bases and J by 1 base, and 12 bases separated the two germline ends. The CDR3 is 14 amino acids. In DNA form, the CDR3 reads TGCGCCAGCAGATCCGACCGGAAGAACACTGAAGCTTTCTTT. It specifies CASRSDRKNTEAFF.

Concerning this clonotype: A single base separates this from a much larger clone, so it may be a read error. The chain combines TRBV11-2 with TRBJ2-5; 8 positions agree with TRBD2. The CDR3 runs to 15 residues. The germline CDR1 and CDR2 sequences are SGHAT and FQNNGV. The CDR3 here is CASSLGGGTQETQHF. CDR3 nucleotide sequence: TGTGCCAGCAGCTTGGGCGGGGGGACCCAAGAGACCCAGCACTTC. The variable domain in full, with the rest retrieved from reference TRBV11-2 and TRBJ2-5, is EAGVAQSPRYKIIEKRQSVAFWCNPISGHATLYWYQQILGQGPKLLIQFQNNGVVDDSQLPKDRFSAERLKGVDSTLKIQPAKLEDSAVYLCASSLGGGTQETQHFGPGTRLLVL.

This clonotype has ten or more counts. This rearrangement joins TRBV5-1 to TRBJ2-7; D perhaps matches TRBD1 (5 bases). V dropped 4 bases and J dropped 2 bases, with 13 bases sitting between them. Germline V CDR1 and CDR2: SGHRS, YFSETQ. CDR3 length: 14 residues. In nucleotides, the CDR3 is TGCGCCAGCAGCCCAGACAGTCTTACCTACGAGCAGTACTTC. This gives the protein CASSPDSLTYEQYF.

Details on this clonotype: One end of the junction does not line up with germline, which may come from a read error. The chain uses TRBV14 and TRBJ2-5; D gene unclear. The CDR3 runs to 11 residues. Germline V CDR1 and CDR2: SGHDN, FVKESK. The DNA for the CDR3 is TGTGTCAGCAGCCTGGGCGGGACCCAGTACTTC. Its protein is CVSSLGGTQYF.